This T cell receptor beta chain was obtained from a study of vaccination and CD4 T cells after COVID-19. Study-wide points: Median SARS-CoV-2-reactive clonotype numbers went from about 20 to 38; this increase was not significant.

The study sequenced cultured CD4+ T cell DNA using the Oncomine TCR Beta short-read assay. It was from cultured CD4+ T cells that genomic DNA was extracted. In TCRdb, the PCR reads were re-called with MiXCR into one record per CDR3 protein. The table lists around 10,000 distinct CDR3 sequences, over 40% of them singletons. Details on this clonotype: As yet, its antigen is unknown. A junction boundary mismatches the germline segment, possibly from a read error.

The length of the CDR3 is 15 residues. Treatment meaning: approximately 9-day PBMC culture with coronavirus spike peptide pools or control peptides (ViraFEST assay). PBMC cultures, at about 1.8 million cells per well, received approximately 9.1 IU/ml IL-2 and 9 to 10 ug/ml peptide pools. This TCR came from a human donor who had recovered from COVID-19. The specimen sequenced was CD4+ T cells from blood, cultured in vitro. The chain carries TRBV12-3 or TRBV12-4 and TRBJ2-5, with TRBD1 as a possible D gene (6 bases). Here the CDR3 reads CAGSYGGRAQETQYF. The CDR3 bases are TGTGCCGGCAGCTATGGGGGCAGAGCTCAAGAGACCCAGTACTTC.